These T cell receptor beta chains were read from a single sample in a study of metastatic and nonmetastatic thyroid tumors. TCRdb re-clonotyped the PCR reads via MiXCR. Among approximately 19,000 clones, about a third were seen once, and the ten largest hold about a tenth. The source material was tumor tissue. The source of these receptors is a male donor with papillary thyroid cancer or a benign thyroid nodule (not recorded which). Some clones in this sample may be carry-over from other donors' samples. Each CDR3 is given with its conserved first and last residue. A D gene is named only where the DNA matches it firmly. A clone size is listed for some rows: how often the clone was seen (once, few, many), or a class if it is expanded.

abundance | j_gene | v_gene | d_gene | CDR3aa | CDR3nt
many | TRBJ2-6 | TRBV18 | NA | CASSPVLAGTGANVLTF | TGTGCCAGCTCACCGGTCCTAGCAGGTACCGGGGCCAACGTCCTGACTTTC
NA | TRBJ2-2 | TRBV11-1 | NA | CASSSAIGRNTGELFF | TGTGCCAGCAGCTCCGCTATCGGGAGGAACACCGGGGAGCTGTTTTTT
many | TRBJ2-7 | TRBV18 | NA | CASSPGTMQVF | TGTGCCAGCTCCCCCGGGACCATGCAAGTATTC
NA | TRBJ2-3 | TRBV6-1 | NA | CASSDVEGATDTQYF | TGTGCCAGCAGTGATGTCGAAGGGGCAACAGATACGCAGTATTTT
NA | TRBJ2-5 | TRBV20-1 | TRBD2 | CSDPDGTSVVKTQYF | TGCAGTGATCCAGATGGGACTAGCGTGGTGAAGACCCAGTACTTC
NA | TRBJ1-2 | TRBV19 | NA | CASSIHRDGYTF | TGTGCCAGTAGTATACATAGAGATGGCTACACCTTC
many | TRBJ2-6 | TRBV7-6 | NA | CASSLGGASGANVLTF | TGTGCCAGCAGCTTAGGGGGGGCATCCGGGGCCAACGTCCTGACTTTC
many | TRBJ2-1 | TRBV10-3 | TRBD2 | CAITKRGLWLSENNEQFF | TGTGCCATCACTAAGCGGGGCCTTTGGCTGTCCGAAAACAATGAGCAGTTCTTC
NA | TRBJ2-2 | TRBV6-1 | TRBD1 | CASSQGQQTWELFF | TGTGCCAGCAGTCAGGGACAGCAGACCTGGGAGCTGTTTTTT
medium-sized | TRBJ2-1 | TRBV5-1 | NA | CASSLRPGTNPYNEQFF | TGCGCCAGCAGCTTGCGGCCCGGGACGAATCCTTACAATGAGCAGTTCTTC
many | TRBJ1-2 | TRBV19 | NA | CASSLVPPGRSFGYTF | TGTGCCAGTAGTCTTGTCCCTCCCGGACGGAGCTTTGGCTACACCTTC
NA | TRBJ2-3 | TRBV2 | NA | CASSERVEGVLATDKQYF | TGTGCCAGCAGTGAACGGGTGGAAGGGGTTCTAGCCACAGATAAGCAGTATTTT
NA | TRBJ1-6 | TRBV20-1 | NA | CSAPGFSGSDSPLHF | TGCAGTGCTCCCGGCTTCTCGGGGAGTGATTCACCCCTCCACTTT
NA | TRBJ1-2 | TRBV6-1 | NA | CASGPGYVYTF | TGTGCCAGCGGCCCTGGCTATGTATACACCTTC
many | TRBJ1-2 | TRBV12-5 | NA | CASGYSNYGYTF | TGTGCTAGTGGTTACAGTAACTATGGCTACACCTTC
many | TRBJ2-3 | TRBV7-2 | NA | CASSQLGRTDTQYF | TGTGCCAGCAGCCAACTAGGGCGCACAGATACGCAGTATTTT
medium-sized | TRBJ1-1 | TRBV27 | NA | CASSLERVNTEAFF | TGTGCCAGCAGTTTGGAGCGGGTGAACACTGAAGCTTTCTTT
medium-sized | TRBJ2-7 | TRBV7-8 | NA | CASSPSPGSYEQYF | TGTGCCAGCAGCCCGTCCCCAGGGTCCTACGAGCAGTACTTC
medium-sized | TRBJ2-7 | TRBV7-9 | TRBD1 | CASSPGQGAHEQYF | TGTGCCAGCAGCCCCGGACAGGGGGCACACGAGCAGTACTTC
NA | TRBJ2-7 | TRBV6-5 | NA | CASSYSVQSTYEQYF | TGTGCCAGCAGTTACTCGGTACAGTCCACCTACGAGCAGTACTTC
few | TRBJ2-7 | TRBV28 | NA | CASSFGRDTLSSYEQYF | TGTGCCAGCAGTTTCGGTCGCGACACTTTAAGCTCCTACGAGCAGTACTTC
NA | TRBJ1-2 | TRBV2 | TRBD1 | CASSAWDRVINYGDTF | TGTGCCAGCAGTGCATGGGACAGGGTGATAAACTATGGCGACACCTTC
NA | TRBJ1-2 | TRBV28 | NA | CASRADTRYGYTF | TGTGCCAGCAGGGCCGACACTCGCTATGGCTACACCTTC
NA | TRBJ2-7 | TRBV6-1 | NA | CASSKGVGTYEQYF | TGTGCCAGCAGTAAGGGGGTTGGGACCTACGAGCAGTACTTC
NA | TRBJ2-2 | TRBV5-1 | TRBD1 | CASTPDRVDTGELFF | TGCGCCAGCACTCCGGACAGGGTGGACACCGGGGAGCTGTTTTTT
many | TRBJ2-1 | TRBV7-3 | TRBD2 | CASSSYPGGVAGGATYNEQFF | TGTGCCAGCAGCTCCTACCCAGGGGGGGTAGCGGGAGGTGCCACCTACAATGAGCAGTTCTTC
medium-sized | TRBJ2-5 | TRBV6-1 | TRBD1 | CASGDRGGSGGQETQYF | TGTGCCAGCGGAGACAGGGGAGGATCTGGGGGCCAAGAGACCCAGTACTTC
NA | TRBJ1-3 | TRBV20-1 | TRBD1 | CSARSGQGIGNTIYF | TGCAGTGCTAGATCGGGACAGGGGATTGGAAACACCATATATTTT
medium-sized | TRBJ1-1 | TRBV20-1 | TRBD1 | CSAIDRGREAFF | TGCAGTGCTATAGACAGGGGGCGTGAAGCTTTCTTT
few | TRBJ2-7 | TRBV6-2/TRBV6-3 | NA | CASSYSSPWAYEQYF | TGTGCCAGCAGTTACTCATCCCCCTGGGCCTACGAGCAGTACTTC
many | TRBJ1-2 | TRBV9 | NA | CASSLSPGANYGYTF | TGTGCCAGCAGCCTCAGCCCAGGGGCTAACTATGGCTACACCTTC
NA | TRBJ2-2 | TRBV30 | NA | CAWISGVGELFF | TGTGCCTGGATTAGTGGGGTCGGGGAGCTGTTTTTT
NA | TRBJ2-7 | TRBV5-1 | NA | CASSLVVGTPKGGQYF | TGCGCCAGCAGCTTGGTCGTCGGGACACCTAAGGGGGGGCAGTACTTC
NA | TRBJ1-2 | TRBV5-1 | NA | CASSLGAGMRVYGYTF | TGCGCCAGCAGCTTGGGGGCAGGGATGAGGGTCTATGGCTACACCTTC
NA | TRBJ1-1 | TRBV6-1 | NA | CASSPCYLRNTEAIF | TGTGCCAGCAGTCCTTGCTATCTGCGAAACACTGAAGCTATCTTT
once | TRBJ2-3 | TRBV5-1 | NA | CATEPGGGTDTQYF | TGCGCCACCGAGCCGGGCGGAGGGACAGATACGCAGTATTTT
few | TRBJ2-1 | TRBV27 | NA | CASSGVPYNEQLF | TGTGCCAGCAGTGGGGTACCATACAATGAGCAGTTATTC
medium-sized | TRBJ2-7 | TRBV7-2 | NA | CASSRDSGRHEQYF | TGTGCCAGCAGCCGGGACTCCGGTCGCCACGAGCAGTACTTC
many | TRBJ2-3 | TRBV11-2 | NA | CASSLWSGSTDTQYF | TGTGCCAGCAGCTTATGGTCTGGCAGCACAGATACGCAGTATTTT
NA | TRBJ2-1 | TRBV7-3 | TRBD1 | CASSFRQGVNNEQFF | TGTGCCAGCAGCTTCCGGCAGGGGGTAAACAATGAGCAGTTCTTC
NA | TRBJ2-4 | TRBV20-1 | NA | CSARDHENGDKNIQYF | TGCAGTGCTAGAGATCACGAAAACGGAGACAAAAACATTCAGTACTTC
medium-sized | TRBJ2-7 | TRBV30 | NA | CAWSNNYEQYF | TGTGCCTGGAGCAATAACTACGAGCAGTACTTC
medium-sized | TRBJ2-7 | TRBV20-1 | NA | CSACGPEGYEQYF | TGCAGTGCCTGCGGACCGGAGGGCTACGAGCAGTACTTC
few | TRBJ2-7 | TRBV19 | NA | CASIFNEQYF | TGTGCCAGTATCTTTAACGAGCAGTACTTC
NA | TRBJ2-3 | TRBV5-1 | TRBD1 | CASDRGQGDTQYF | TGCGCCAGCGACAGGGGGCAGGGAGATACGCAGTATTTT
many | TRBJ2-2 | TRBV20-1 | NA | CSADFGSSGELFF | TGCAGTGCCGATTTCGGCTCTTCCGGGGAGCTGTTTTTT
few | TRBJ1-5 | TRBV4-1 | NA | CASSQLGLVDNQPQHF | TGCGCCAGCAGCCAACTTGGATTGGTGGACAATCAGCCCCAGCATTTT